These 22 T cell receptor beta chains originate from one sample sequenced in a study of T cell changes during pregnancy in multiple sclerosis. The method was immunoSEQ multiplex PCR; TCRdb's version includes in-frame clones alone and lacks a portion of them. This sample has approximately 100,000 clones; over 80% occur once, and the top ten carry about 4.5%. This specimen consisted of peripheral blood, obtained in the first trimester of pregnancy. The source is a female donor with multiple sclerosis, enrolled in a pregnancy study.

The chain uses TRBV9 and TRBJ2-1, with 8 bases matching TRBD1. The CDR3 loop spans 15 amino acids. Germline trimming cut 4 bases from V and 6 bases from J; bases unmatched to any gene: 9. The germline CDR1 and CDR2 sequences are SGDLS and YYNGEE. CDR3 DNA: TGTGCCAGCAGCCCGAGGACAGGGTTGGGCAATGAGCAGTTCTTC. Amino acid sequence: CASSPRTGLGNEQFF.

Only a few counts were recorded for this clone. This sequence joins TRBV5-4 and TRBJ1-1, with D unclear. The CDR3 spans 13 residues. V was clipped by 4 bases and J by 0 bases, with 7 bases between them. Germline-derived CDR1 and CDR2 are SGHNT and YYREEE (reference sequence). The CDR3 reads CASSGTVNTEAFF. The CDR3 DNA sequence: TGTGCCAGCAGCGGTACAGTGAACACTGAAGCTTTCTTT.

The J gene is TRBJ2-3, the V gene TRBV4-2; D remains unclear. This CDR3 has 15 residues. The germline V gene has CDR1 LGHNA and CDR2 YNFKEQ. Deletions cut 1 base from V and 1 base from J, with 9 bases between. The CDR3: CASSQVQGGTDTQYF. The CDR3 bases are TGTGCCAGCAGCCAAGTACAAGGAGGCACAGATACGCAGTATTTT.

The gene calls are TRBV29-1 and TRBJ1-4; tentatively, D is TRBD1 (6 bases). Trimming removed 7 bases from V and 7 bases from J, with 19 bases in between. This CDR3 spans 14 amino acids. From germline, CDR1 is SQVTM and CDR2 ANQGSEA. CDR3 amino acids: CSAGGGGGPEKLFF. In nucleotides, the CDR3 is TGCAGCGCTGGGGGGGGTGGGGGGCCTGAAAAACTGTTTTTT.

The rearrangement uses TRBV7-3 and TRBJ1-1, with D tentatively TRBD1 (6 bases). Per germline, CDR1 SGHTA and CDR2 FQGTGA. The CDR3 spans 14 residues. Between the trimmed V and J ends, which lost 5 bases and 8 bases, there was a span of 18 bases. This CDR3 reads CASSPEGGIGEAFF. The CDR3 DNA follows: TGTGCCAGCAGCCCCGAGGGGGGGATTGGGGAAGCTTTCTTT.

This chain connects TRBV6-8 to TRBJ1-2; 10 nucleotides line up with TRBD1. Germline trimming cut 2 bases from V and 4 bases from J; bases unmatched to any gene: 19. Germline CDR1 is MNHGY and CDR2 is SAAAGT. This CDR3 has 20 amino acids. The CDR3 coding sequence is TGTGCCAGCAGTTACAAAGTAACCCTTGCGGGACAGGGGCCTCGCTATGGCTACACCTTC. Amino acid sequence: CASSYKVTLAGQGPRYGYTF.

The chain employs TRBV5-5 and TRBJ2-1, with D unresolved. Per the germline V gene, CDR1 is SGHKS and CDR2 is YYEKEE (reference sequence). Trimming shortened V by 1 base and J by 7 bases, and 3 bases separated the two germline ends. The CDR3 length is 11 residues. The CDR3 nucleotides are TGTGCCAGCAGCTTGCAGAATGAGCAGTTCTTC. Amino acids: CASSLQNEQFF.

The chain has TRBV10-3 and TRBJ2-3, with D perhaps TRBD2 (7 bases). From germline, CDR1 is ENHRY and CDR2 SYGVKD. V lost 8 bases and J 3 bases, leaving 18 bases between the germline ends. The CDR3 totals 15 residues. CDR3 in amino acids: CAIGEGGVRTDTQYF. The CDR3 DNA reads TGTGCCATCGGGGAGGGGGGAGTCAGGACAGATACGCAGTATTTT.

The chain employs TRBV6-1 and TRBJ1-4; 7 nucleotides agree with TRBD1. J lost 3 bases, V lost 1 base, and 8 bases had no gene match. This CDR3 comprises 17 residues. Germline V CDR1 and CDR2: MNHNS, SASEGT. The CDR3 DNA follows: TGTGCCAGCAGTGAAGTTGGCAGGGGGTGGGCTAATGAAAAACTGTTTTTT. Its translation is CASSEVGRGWANEKLFF.

This clone is a singleton in its sample. The J gene is TRBJ2-5, the V gene TRBV19; D may be TRBD2 (5 bases). The germline V gene has CDR1 LNHDA and CDR2 SQIVND (reference sequence). The CDR3 contains 16 residues. V was trimmed by 3 bases and J by 0 bases, leaving 14 bases between them. The CDR3 sequence is CASSMKGPGYQETQYF. The DNA for the CDR3 is TGTGCCAGTAGTATGAAGGGCCCGGGGTACCAAGAGACCCAGTACTTC.

This clone was detected once. The V call is TRBV19, the J call TRBJ1-2; 11 nucleotides line up with TRBD1. The germline gives CDR1 LNHDA, CDR2 SQIVND (reference sequence). This CDR3 region has 15 residues. The V and J ends lost 6 bases and 4 bases, in that order; junction bases with no gene match: 7. The CDR3 DNA is TGTGCCAGTAGATGGACAGGGGGCGCTTCCTATGGCTACACCTTC. Amino acid sequence: CASRWTGGASYGYTF.

The V gene is TRBV5-6, the J gene TRBJ1-1, with 8 bases identical to TRBD1. Germline V gene data show CDR1 as SGHDT and CDR2 as YYEEEE. The V segment lost 4 bases and the J segment 0 bases; nucleotides outside the gene matches: 14. This CDR3 is 18 amino acids long. The CDR3 region is CASSPRTGKVLLNTEAFF. The CDR3, as DNA: TGTGCCAGCAGCCCTCGGACAGGGAAGGTCCTACTGAACACTGAAGCTTTCTTT. Full variable domain (missing parts from reference TRBV5-6 and TRBJ1-1): DAGVTQSPTHLIKTRGQQVTLRCSPKSGHDTVSWYQQALGQGPQFIFQYYEEEERQRGNFPDRFSGHQFPNYSSELNVNALLLGDSALYLCASSPRTGKVLLNTEAFFGQGTRLTVV.

The V and J genes are TRBV6-1 and TRBJ2-5; tentative D call: TRBD1 (6 bases). CDR3 size: 15 residues. From germline, CDR1 is MNHNS and CDR2 SASEGT. Trimming pared 5 bases from V and 5 bases from J, leaving 18 bases between. This chain's CDR3 is CASSRSRSGVETQYF. CDR3 nucleotides: TGTGCCAGCAGTCGCTCCCGCTCAGGGGTGGAGACCCAGTACTTC.

V usage is TRBV11-2 and J usage is TRBJ2-3; TRBD2 agrees at 10 bases. The CDR3 runs to 16 residues. Per germline, CDR1 SGHAT and CDR2 FQNNGV. The V segment lost 3 bases and the J segment 0 bases; nucleotides outside the gene matches: 3. The CDR3 sequence: CASSLMGLASTDTQYF. The CDR3 bases are TGTGCCAGCAGCTTGATGGGACTAGCGAGCACAGATACGCAGTATTTT.

CDR3 in amino acids: CASSPGTGNEKLFF. The CDR3, as DNA: TGCGCCAGCAGCCCCGGGACAGGGAATGAAAAACTGTTTTTT. The chain is built from TRBV5-1 and TRBJ1-4, with 9 bases matching TRBD1. V was clipped by 4 bases and J by 5 bases; unmatched bases: 3. The CDR3 totals 14 residues. Germline V CDR1 and CDR2: SGHRS, YFSETQ.

The chain links TRBV6-1 to TRBJ2-1, with 10 bases lining up with TRBD2. The germline CDR1 and CDR2 sequences are MNHNS and SASEGT. The CDR3 consists of 16 residues. The trim removed 0 bases at V and 7 bases at J, leaving 6 bases unmatched. The chain's CDR3 is CASSEAGSGGLNEQFF. The CDR3 DNA is TGTGCCAGCAGTGAAGCAGGTAGCGGGGGGTTAAATGAGCAGTTCTTC.

The V gene is TRBV14, the J gene TRBJ2-7; maybe TRBD1 (5 bases). The CDR3 sequence is 15 residues long. Between the trimmed V and J ends, which lost 2 bases and 3 bases, there was a span of 14 bases. Per the germline V gene, CDR1 is SGHDN and CDR2 is FVKESK. The CDR3 DNA reads TGTGCCAGCAGCCAATCCTCCCAGGGTAGCTACGAGCAGTACTTC. This gives the protein CASSQSSQGSYEQYF.

This chain links TRBV6-5 with TRBJ2-5; 9 nucleotides align to TRBD1. Germline CDR1 and CDR2: MNHEY and SVGAGI. CDR3 length: 16 amino acids. J was trimmed by 3 bases and V by 0 bases; bases with no gene match: 5. CDR3 sequence (DNA): TGTGCCAGCAGTTACTCCCGGACAGGGGACGAAGAGACCCAGTACTTC. It yields the protein CASSYSRTGDEETQYF.

This clone was detected ten times or more. The rearrangement uses TRBV19 and TRBJ1-5, with D possibly TRBD1 on 6 matching bases. Germline assignment: CDR1 LNHDA and CDR2 SQIVND (reference sequence). The CDR3 covers 15 residues. Trimming took 7 bases from V and 4 from J, leaving 17 bases between them. The CDR3 loop reads CASTVVGGTNQPQHF. The CDR3 bases are TGTGCCAGTACCGTCGTGGGAGGGACAAATCAGCCCCAGCATTTT.

J is TRBJ1-2 and V is TRBV28, with 8 bases identical to TRBD1. The V and J ends lost 8 bases and 1 base, in that order; junction bases with no gene match: 3. Germline loops: CDR1 MDHEN, CDR2 SYDVKM. The CDR3 contains 13 residues. CDR3 nucleotides: TGTGCCAGCGGGGACAGGAGTAACTATGGCTACACCTTC. Translated, it gives CASGDRSNYGYTF.

This clone was detected once. V and J are TRBV30 and TRBJ1-4; D ambiguous. CDR1 is GTSNPN, CDR2 SVGIG, per germline (reference sequence). CDR3 length: 14 amino acids. V dropped 5 bases and J dropped 2 bases, with 12 bases sitting between them. The CDR3 DNA sequence: TGTGCCTGGGCCAACGGTCCGACTAATGAAAAACTGTTTTTT. Translated: CAWANGPTNEKLFF.

This clone has just a few counts. The chain combines TRBV9 with TRBJ1-1, with TRBD1 matching 7 bases. CDR3 length: 13 residues. Germline V gene data show CDR1 as SGDLS and CDR2 as YYNGEE. The J segment lost 6 bases and the V segment lost 4 bases, leaving 6 bases of the junction unmatched. The CDR3: CASSPRQGPEAFF. The CDR3 bases are TGTGCCAGCAGCCCACGACAGGGCCCTGAAGCTTTCTTT.